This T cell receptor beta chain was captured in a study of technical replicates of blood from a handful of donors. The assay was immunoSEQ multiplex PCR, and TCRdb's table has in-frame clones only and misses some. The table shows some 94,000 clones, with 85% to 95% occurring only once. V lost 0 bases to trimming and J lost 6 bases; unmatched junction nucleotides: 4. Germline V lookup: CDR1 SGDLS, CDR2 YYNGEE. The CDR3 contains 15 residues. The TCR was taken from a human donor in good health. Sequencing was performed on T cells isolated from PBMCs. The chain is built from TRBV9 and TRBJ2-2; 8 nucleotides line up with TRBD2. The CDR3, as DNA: TGTGCCAGCAGCGTAGCGGGAGGGCGGCCCGGGGAGCTGTTTTTT. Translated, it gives CASSVAGGRPGELFF.